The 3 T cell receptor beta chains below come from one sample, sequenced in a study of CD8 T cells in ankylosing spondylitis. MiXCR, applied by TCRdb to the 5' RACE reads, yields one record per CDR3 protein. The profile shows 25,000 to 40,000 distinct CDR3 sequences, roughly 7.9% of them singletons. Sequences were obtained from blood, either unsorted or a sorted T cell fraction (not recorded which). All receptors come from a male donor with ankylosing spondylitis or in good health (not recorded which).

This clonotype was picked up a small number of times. The CDR3 protein is CSARGTSGFSYEQYF. CDR3 nucleotide sequence: TGCAGTGCTCGGGGGACTAGCGGCTTCTCCTACGAGCAGTACTTC. This sequence joins TRBV20-1 and TRBJ2-7, with 11 bases aligning to TRBD2. Germline loops: CDR1 DFQATT, CDR2 SNEGSKA (reference sequence). The CDR3 spans 15 residues. The V gene end was trimmed by 5 bases and the J gene end by 0 bases; junction bases not matched to a gene: 6.

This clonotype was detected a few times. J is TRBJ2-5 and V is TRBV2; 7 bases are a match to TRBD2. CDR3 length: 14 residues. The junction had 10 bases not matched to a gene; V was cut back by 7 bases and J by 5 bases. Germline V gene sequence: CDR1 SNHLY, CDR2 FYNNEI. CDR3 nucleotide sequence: TGTGCCAGCAAGGTGGCGGGAGTCGGGGAGACCCAGTACTTC. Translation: CASKVAGVGETQYF.

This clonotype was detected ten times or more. The CDR3 reads CAISEGGRGKNIQYF. The DNA for the CDR3 is TGTGCCATCAGTGAGGGCGGGAGAGGCAAAAACATTCAGTACTTC. This chain uses TRBV10-3 with TRBJ2-4, with 7 bases identical to TRBD2. CDR1 and CDR2 (germline): ENHRY, SYGVKD. This CDR3 comprises 15 residues. Unmatched junction bases numbered 4, after V lost 2 bases and J lost 3 bases.